This T cell receptor beta chain appears in the sequencing data of a study of post-analysis software for immune sequencing data. Study-wide background: Included among the disease courses, which were recorded for the cohort, were relapsing-remitting, secondary progressive and progressive-relapsing multiple sclerosis. General study points: For normalized Chao1 diversity, multiple sclerosis patients scored significantly lower than controls did. TRBV5-6, TRBV5-1 and TRBV20-1 were among 4 or 5 TRBV segments more frequent in patients than controls. By F measure, samples from a shared preparation batch strongly co-clustered.

Regarding this clonotype: Its specificity is not known.

The library was made from cDNA and included unique molecular identifiers. Starting from roughly 1.1 to 9.2 million T cells, the study yielded about half a million cDNA molecules. MiXCR, applied by TCRdb to the PCR reads, yields one record per CDR3 protein. The table includes approximately 440,000 distinct CDR3 sequences, around 40% detected once. V was pared by 4 bases and J by 9 bases, with 10 bases of the junction left unmatched. Looked up from germline, CDR1 is MNHNY and CDR2 is SVGAGI (reference sequence). There are 15 residues in the CDR3. The sequenced material came from blood. The chain has TRBV6-6 and TRBJ2-7; 12 bases match TRBD2. The sequence came from a girl between 10 and 17 years old with multiple sclerosis. The CDR3 DNA follows: TGTGCCAGCAGTTCACCCGGGACTAGCGGGTCGGCGCAGTACTTC. The encoded protein is CASSSPGTSGSAQYF.